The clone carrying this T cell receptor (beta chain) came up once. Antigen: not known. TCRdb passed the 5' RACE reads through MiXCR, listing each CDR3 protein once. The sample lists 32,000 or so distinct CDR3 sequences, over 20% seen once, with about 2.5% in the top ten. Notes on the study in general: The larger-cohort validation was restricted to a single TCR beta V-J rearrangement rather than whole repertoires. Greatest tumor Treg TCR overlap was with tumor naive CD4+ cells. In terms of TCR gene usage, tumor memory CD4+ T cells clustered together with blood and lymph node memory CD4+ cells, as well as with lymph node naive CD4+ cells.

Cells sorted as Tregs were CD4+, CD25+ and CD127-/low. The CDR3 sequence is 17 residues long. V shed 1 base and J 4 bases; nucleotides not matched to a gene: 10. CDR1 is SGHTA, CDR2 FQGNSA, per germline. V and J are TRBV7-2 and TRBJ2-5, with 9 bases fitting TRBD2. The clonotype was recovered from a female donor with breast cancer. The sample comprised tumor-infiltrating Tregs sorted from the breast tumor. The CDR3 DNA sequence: TGTGCCAGCAGCTTAGTCGCTCCCGGGCGGGGGGGAGAGACCCAGTACTTC. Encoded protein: CASSLVAPGRGGETQYF.